These 20 T cell receptor beta chains were all obtained from the same sample, sequenced in a study of shared clonotypes between healthy human individuals. The method was immunoSEQ multiplex PCR; TCRdb's version includes in-frame clones alone and lacks a portion of them. The table shows over a million clones, with roughly 80% occurring only once. Input material: memory CD4+ T cells sorted from blood. The subset here: CD45RA-negative fraction. These TCRs come from a man aged 18 to 30 in good health.

J is TRBJ1-1 and V is TRBV6-5; 7 nucleotides align to TRBD1. The V gene end was trimmed by 4 bases and the J gene end by 4 bases; junction bases not matched to a gene: 6. Germline V gives CDR1 MNHEY, CDR2 SVGAGI. This CDR3 is 14 amino acids long. The chain's CDR3 is CASSFRAGGTEAFF. The CDR3 DNA reads as TGTGCCAGCAGTTTTCGTGCAGGGGGCACTGAAGCTTTCTTT.

This clone was seen at least ten times. The gene calls are TRBV25-1 and TRBJ2-3, with D perhaps matching TRBD1 (6 bases). The V end lost 5 bases, the J end lost 0 bases, and 9 bases lay between the germline ends. This CDR3 contains 14 residues. The germline V gene has CDR1 MGHDK and CDR2 SYGVNS. CDR3 residues: CASSPDSSTDTQYF. The CDR3 DNA follows: TGTGCCAGCAGTCCGGACAGTAGCACAGATACGCAGTATTTT.

This chain uses TRBV6-1 with TRBJ2-5; 8 bases are a match to TRBD2. The CDR3 contains 14 residues. V was pared by 6 bases and J by 5 bases, with 8 bases of the junction left unmatched. Germline V lookup: CDR1 MNHNS, CDR2 SASEGT. The CDR3 sequence: CASRRGAAGETQYF. The DNA of the CDR3 is TGTGCCAGCAGGCGGGGGGCGGCAGGGGAGACCCAGTACTTC.

The chain uses TRBV5-4 and TRBJ1-2; perhaps TRBD1 as D (6 bases). Deletions cut 3 bases from V and 7 bases from J, with 19 bases between. This CDR3 comprises 15 residues. CDR1 is SGHNT, CDR2 YYREEE, per germline (reference sequence). The CDR3 loop is CASSYSNRDSAGYTF. The CDR3 coding sequence is TGTGCCAGCAGCTACTCTAACAGGGATAGTGCTGGCTACACCTTC.

The chain joins TRBV10-3 to TRBJ2-1, with 10 bases lining up with TRBD2. The length of the CDR3 is 12 residues. Germline trimming cut 9 bases from V and 9 bases from J; bases unmatched to any gene: 5. Germline V gives CDR1 ENHRY, CDR2 SYGVKD. CDR3 protein: CAIGTSEAEQFF. The DNA for the CDR3 is TGTGCCATAGGGACTAGCGAGGCTGAGCAGTTCTTC.

The J gene is TRBJ1-1, the V gene TRBV5-1; TRBD1 agrees at 11 bases. V was clipped by 0 bases and J by 5 bases; unmatched bases: 3. The CDR3 consists of 15 residues. CDR1 and CDR2 (germline): SGHRS, YFSETQ. CDR3 nucleotides: TGCGCCAGCAGCTTGGACGGACAGGGGGCGACTGAAGCTTTCTTT. This encodes CASSLDGQGATEAFF.

The CDR3, as DNA: TGTGCCAGCAGCTGGCTAGCGGGGGCATACAATGAGCAGTTCTTC. Translation: CASSWLAGAYNEQFF. The J gene is TRBJ2-1, the V gene TRBV7-3; 10 nucleotides align to TRBD2. The CDR3 sequence is 15 residues long. The V gene end was trimmed by 4 bases and the J gene end by 4 bases; junction bases not matched to a gene: 4. Germline V gene data show CDR1 as SGHTA and CDR2 as FQGTGA.

The rearrangement links TRBV7-9 to TRBJ1-1; D remains ambiguous. V was pared by 4 bases and J by 1 base, with 7 bases between. Germline CDR1 SEHNR, CDR2 FQNEAQ (reference sequence). The CDR3 loop spans 13 amino acids. This CDR3 reads CASSSIKNTEAFF. In DNA form, the CDR3 reads TGTGCCAGCAGCTCGATTAAGAACACTGAAGCTTTCTTT.

This clone was detected only a few times. This chain joins TRBV28 and TRBJ2-1; no firm D call. V dropped 1 base and J dropped 0 bases, with 10 bases sitting between them. The germline V gene has CDR1 MDHEN and CDR2 SYDVKM. The CDR3 sequence is 16 residues long. CDR3 DNA sequence: TGTGCCAGCAGTTTATTTTCCAAAACCTCCTACAATGAGCAGTTCTTC. This gives the protein CASSLFSKTSYNEQFF.

This clone has a single count. The V call is TRBV6-5, the J call TRBJ2-7, with TRBD2 as a possible D gene (7 bases). The CDR3 extends over 16 amino acids. In germline, CDR1 is MNHEY, CDR2 SVGAGI. The V gene lost 2 bases and the J gene lost 6 bases, with 20 bases spanning the gap. The chain's CDR3 is CASSYDRTGGLSEQYF. CDR3 nucleotide sequence: TGTGCCAGCAGTTACGACAGGACGGGAGGTTTGTCCGAGCAGTACTTC.

The gene calls are TRBV28 and TRBJ2-7; 8 bases match TRBD1. J gave up 12 bases and V 6 bases, and 10 bases lay outside the gene matches. This CDR3 spans 12 amino acids. Germline V lookup: CDR1 MDHEN, CDR2 SYDVKM. CDR3 amino acids: CASSPGGKVWYF. CDR3 nucleotide sequence: TGTGCCAGCAGCCCAGGGGGCAAGGTGTGGTACTTC. The entire variable domain, with the rest obtained from reference TRBV28 and TRBJ2-7, is as follows: DVKVTQSSRYLVKRTGEKVFLECVQDMDHENMFWYRQDPGLGLRLIYFSYDVKMKEKGDIPEGYSVSREKKERFSLILESASTNQTSMYLCASSPGGKVWYFGPGTRLTVT.

CDR3 loop: CASILRGGDTEAFF. The CDR3 nucleotides read TGTGCCAGCATCCTCCGAGGGGGAGACACTGAAGCTTTCTTT. The chain carries TRBV6-1 and TRBJ1-1; tentative D call: TRBD1 (6 bases). The germline V gene encodes CDR1 MNHNS and CDR2 SASEGT. V lost 7 bases and J lost 3, with 15 bases in between. This CDR3 spans 14 amino acids.

V usage is TRBV11-3 and J usage is TRBJ2-3; maybe TRBD1 (5 bases). V was trimmed by 5 bases and J by 6 bases, leaving 12 bases between them. Germline assignment: CDR1 SGHNT and CDR2 YENEEA. CDR3 length equals 13 residues. CDR3 region: CASSHSPGDTQYF. CDR3 bases: TGTGCCAGCAGCCACTCACCAGGGGATACGCAGTATTTT.

A note on this clone: The same CDR3 also results from other DNA sequences found in this sample. The chain couples TRBV2 to TRBJ2-5, with D perhaps TRBD1 (5 bases). Germline values: CDR1 SNHLY, CDR2 FYNNEI. The V end was cut by 1 base, the J end by 5 bases, with 5 bases between. CDR3 size: 12 residues. CDR3: CASSEGGETQYF. In DNA, the CDR3 is TGTGCCAGCAGTGAAGGGGGCGAGACCCAGTACTTC.

The gene calls are TRBV10-3 and TRBJ2-2, with TRBD2 as a possible D gene (6 bases). Germline loops: CDR1 ENHRY, CDR2 SYGVKD. V gave up 3 bases and J gave up 6 bases, with 17 bases separating them. The CDR3 length is 16 residues. CDR3 sequence (DNA): TGTGCCATCAGTGATAAGGACCAGCGGGTGTCCGGGGAGCTGTTTTTT. It yields the protein CAISDKDQRVSGELFF.

The chain uses TRBV6-1 and TRBJ2-7; the match to TRBD1 covers 7 bases. After removal of 6 bases from V and 6 bases from J, the junction contained 11 bases not matched to a gene. The CDR3 is made up of 14 amino acids. The germline V gene has CDR1 MNHNS and CDR2 SASEGT. CDR3: CASSWTGISGEQYF. For the CDR3, the DNA is TGTGCCAGCAGCTGGACAGGAATTTCGGGCGAGCAGTACTTC.

The CDR3, as DNA: TGTGCCAGCAGCTTAGAAGGGGGGACAGGGGGCTACGAGCAGTACTTC. This translates into CASSLEGGTGGYEQYF. This chain joins TRBV11-2 and TRBJ2-7; the match to TRBD1 covers 11 bases. After removal of 0 bases from V and 3 bases from J, the junction contained 4 bases not matched to a gene. The V gene's germline CDR1 is SGHAT and CDR2 FQNNGV. The CDR3 contains 16 residues.

This clone was detected a few times. Written as DNA, the CDR3 is TGTGCCAGCAGTTACATAGCGGGCGGTGATACGCAGTATTTT. Protein sequence: CASSYIAGGDTQYF. V is TRBV6-5 and J is TRBJ2-3; 7 nucleotides line up with TRBD2. The germline CDR1 and CDR2 sequences are MNHEY and SVGAGI. Trimming at V came to 2 bases and at J to 6 bases, leaving 5 bases not matched to a gene. This CDR3 spans 14 amino acids.

V usage is TRBV10-1 and J usage is TRBJ1-1; 7 nucleotides align to TRBD1. Trimming at V came to 0 bases and at J to 1 base, leaving 2 bases not matched to a gene. Per germline, CDR1 WNHNN and CDR2 SYGVQD (reference sequence). The CDR3 runs 15 residues. CDR3 residues: CASSESRDRNTEAFF. The CDR3 region has the DNA TGCGCCAGCAGTGAGTCGCGGGACAGGAACACTGAAGCTTTCTTT.

J is TRBJ1-1 and V is TRBV7-2; the D gene is possibly TRBD1 (6 bases). Germline loops: CDR1 SGHTA, CDR2 FQGNSA. This CDR3 contains 15 residues. Trimming pared 4 bases from V and 1 base from J, leaving 13 bases between. The CDR3 sequence is CASSSRQERNTEAFF. The CDR3 DNA is TGTGCCAGCAGCTCAAGACAGGAGAGGAACACTGAAGCTTTCTTT.